The 15 T cell receptor beta chains listed next were all sequenced from one sample in a study of cytomegalovirus exposure and HLA in healthy donors. PCR was performed using 60 Vbeta and 13 Jbeta primers. Produced via immunoSEQ multiplex PCR; TCRdb's table is partial and in-frame only. The profile covers 150,000 to 200,000 clones, with around four fifths appearing a single time and over 8% taken by the ten largest. Sequencing was done on a sample of PBMCs. All receptors derive from a man aged 18-30 years in good health and CMV-seropositive.

This clone has a handful of counts. This is likely a read error, given that the CDR3 carries no conserved phenylalanine or tryptophan at its end. J is TRBJ1-6 and V is TRBV7-2; D gene ambiguous. The germline V gene has CDR1 SGHTA and CDR2 FQGNSA. Trimming removed 2 bases from V and 10 bases from J, with 6 bases in between. This CDR3 is 12 amino acids long. This CDR3 is CASSLNTSPLHL. CDR3 coding DNA: TGTGCCAGCAGCTTAAACACCTCACCCCTCCACCTT.

This chain links TRBV5-1 with TRBJ1-3; 7 bases match TRBD1. CDR1 is SGHRS, CDR2 YFSETQ, per germline. The CDR3 is 16 residues long. The ends lost 0 bases at V and 2 bases at J; junction bases unmatched: 5. CDR3 nucleotides: TGCGCCAGCAGCTTGGCTTCAGGGGGGACTGGAAACACCATATATTTT. This translates into CASSLASGGTGNTIYF.

This clone was detected only once. The rearrangement joins TRBV19 to TRBJ2-2; D is perhaps TRBD1 (5 bases). CDR3 size: 14 residues. Per germline, CDR1 LNHDA and CDR2 SQIVND (reference sequence). V was pared by 10 bases and J by 6 bases, with 18 bases between. The CDR3 nucleotides read TGTGCCACCTTACCGACACAGGCGGCCGGGGAGCTGTTTTTT. The encoded protein is CATLPTQAAGELFF.

This clone is a singleton in its sample. The rearrangement uses TRBV4-1 and TRBJ1-1, with TRBD1 matching over 7 bases. CDR1 and CDR2 from the germline V gene are MGHRA and YSYEKL. CDR3 length: 15 amino acids. V trimming: 0 bases; J trimming: 5 bases; junction bases outside the gene matches: 6. The CDR3 nucleotides read TGCGCCAGCAGCCAAGATGCAGGGGGTCTAACTGAAGCTTTCTTT. It specifies CASSQDAGGLTEAFF.

The table lists this clone with many counts. The chain recombines TRBV6-5 with TRBJ2-7, with D perhaps TRBD2 (6 bases). CDR1 and CDR2 (germline): MNHEY, SVGAGI. This CDR3 region has 16 residues. The V and J ends lost 4 bases and 3 bases respectively, with 19 bases between them. The CDR3 nucleotides read TGTGCCAGCAGTTCTGCTTCGGTGGAGGGCCTCTACGAGCAGTACTTC. Amino acid sequence: CASSSASVEGLYEQYF.

This clone was counted once. The genes are TRBV10-2 and TRBJ2-1, with TRBD1 matching 9 bases. Germline values: CDR1 WSHSY, CDR2 SAAADI. The CDR3 spans 21 residues. With V trimmed by 3 bases and J by 8 bases, 26 bases remained unmatched. Here the CDR3 DNA reads TGCGCCAGCAGTGATCTCTTCGTGGGACAGGGCTTATTGTCGGTGACCCATGAGCAGTTCTTC. This translates into CASSDLFVGQGLLSVTHEQFF.

V and J are TRBV4-1 and TRBJ1-4; 10 nucleotides align to TRBD1. Germline CDR1 reads MGHRA; CDR2 reads YSYEKL. The J segment lost 8 bases and the V segment lost 0 bases, leaving 0 bases of the junction unmatched. The CDR3 is made up of 14 amino acids. The CDR3 spells CASSQEGQGEKLFF. Here the CDR3 DNA reads TGCGCCAGCAGCCAAGAGGGACAGGGGGAAAAACTGTTTTTT.

This clone was recorded a few times. The CDR3 nucleotides are TGTGCCAGCGGGTTGGGTTTCGAGGGAGAGACCCAGTACTTC. It is translated as CASGLGFEGETQYF. This rearrangement joins TRBV6-5 to TRBJ2-5; D might be TRBD2 (5 bases). Germline CDR1 reads MNHEY; CDR2 reads SVGAGI. Deletions cut 8 bases from V and 4 bases from J, with 17 bases between. This CDR3 has 14 residues.

The J gene is TRBJ2-3, the V gene TRBV7-8, with 8 bases lining up with TRBD2. Trimming cost V 0 bases and J 5 bases; bases outside gene matches: 13. Germline CDR1 is SGHVS and CDR2 is FQNEAQ. The CDR3 covers 18 residues. CDR3 sequence reads: CASSLAVVGGGRGDTQYF. The DNA for the CDR3 is TGTGCCAGCAGCTTAGCCGTGGTCGGGGGGGGCCGGGGAGATACGCAGTATTTT. The whole variable domain, remainder taken from reference TRBV7-8 and TRBJ2-3, is GAGVSQSPRYKVAKRGQDVALRCDPISGHVSLFWYQQALGQGPEFLTYFQNEAQLDKSGLPSDRFFAERPEGSVSTLKIQRTQQEDSAVYLCASSLAVVGGGRGDTQYFGPGTRLTVL.

The V and J genes are TRBV5-1 and TRBJ2-5; 9 nucleotides agree with TRBD1. This CDR3 comprises 18 residues. V lost 0 bases to trimming and J lost 4 bases; unmatched junction nucleotides: 13. Germline assignment: CDR1 SGHRS and CDR2 YFSETQ. CDR3 region: CASSLVGTGSFGGETQYF. For the CDR3, the DNA is TGCGCCAGCAGCTTGGTAGGGACAGGGAGTTTTGGAGGAGAGACCCAGTACTTC.

The CDR3 coding sequence is TGTGCCAGCAGCTTCGGACCAGGGGGAGATACGCAGTATTTT. Residues: CASSFGPGGDTQYF. The genes are TRBV5-6 and TRBJ2-3, with 7 bases identical to TRBD1. Germline assignment: CDR1 SGHDT and CDR2 YYEEEE. CDR3 length: 14 residues. The V gene end was trimmed by 2 bases and the J gene end by 5 bases; junction bases not matched to a gene: 5.

The chain combines TRBV6-6 with TRBJ2-4; a weak D match, TRBD1 (6 bases). V lost 7 bases and J lost 6, with 16 bases in between. Germline V gene lookup returns CDR1 MNHNY and CDR2 SVGAGI (reference sequence). CDR3 size: 14 residues. The CDR3 region has the DNA TGTGCCAGCATTTCCGACAGGCTAAGAAACATTCAGTACTTC. Residues: CASISDRLRNIQYF.

The chain combines TRBV15 with TRBJ1-1; D gene unclear. Germline V gene sequence: CDR1 LNHNV, CDR2 YYDKDF (reference sequence). The CDR3 runs 13 residues. The germline V and J ends were trimmed by 2 bases and 7 bases, with 11 bases remaining between them. CDR3 protein: CATSRMSNGEAFF. The CDR3 DNA follows: TGTGCCACCAGCAGAATGTCGAACGGTGAAGCTTTCTTT.

The chain combines TRBV10-3 with TRBJ2-7; 7 bases are shared with TRBD1. V dropped 8 bases and J dropped 0; count of bases not matched to a gene: 4. CDR1 and CDR2 from the germline V gene are ENHRY and SYGVKD. The CDR3 has 13 amino acids. In DNA, the CDR3 is TGTGCCATCCGAGGGGGCACCTCCTACGAGCAGTACTTC. It specifies CAIRGGTSYEQYF.

J is TRBJ2-5 and V is TRBV9; D gene unclear. This CDR3 has 12 amino acids. Germline V lookup: CDR1 SGDLS, CDR2 YYNGEE. Trimming removed 3 bases at V and 7 bases at J, with 10 bases between. CDR3 amino acids: CASSASVGTQYF. CDR3 DNA: TGTGCCAGCAGCGCATCGGTCGGGACCCAGTACTTC.